The source of this TCR beta chain is a study of molecular identifiers for immune sequencing clone quantification. Findings and caveats of the study: It was shown that clones above 20 RNA copies held over 99% of effector molecules, but under 1% in naive cells.

The germline V gene encodes CDR1 SGHAT and CDR2 FQNNGV. Trimming shortened V by 3 bases and J by 3 bases, and 6 bases separated the two germline ends. The CDR3 has 12 residues. A word on this clonotype: Its target is not known.

Via MiXCR, TCRdb re-called the PCR reads, giving one row per CDR3 protein. The sample shows about 640,000 distinct CDR3 sequences, about 20% of them seen only once. Naive CD8 T cells were sorted, and the gate applied was CD8+CD4-CCR7+CD45RA+. The chain joins TRBV11-2 to TRBJ2-7; D not certain. Material: naive CD8+ T cells from blood, with Jurkat cell RNA spiked in. Regarding subset: FACS-sorted CD8+CD4-CCR7+CD45RA+ naive T cells. This receptor was taken from a human donor in good health. Some libraries in this study had Jurkat cell RNA spiked in. CDR3 in amino acids: CASSFHDYEQYF. The DNA of the CDR3 is TGTGCCAGCAGCTTCCATGACTACGAGCAGTACTTC.